This TCR beta chain was observed in a study of blood T cell repertoires in COVID-19. Study details: Whether acute or convalescent, the COVID-19 samples came from the United States, Italy and Spain. PBMCs, B-cell-depleted T cells, or T cells were the source of the cDNA or gDNA that made up the material.

The length of the CDR3 is 13 residues. Looked up from germline, CDR1 is SGHNT and CDR2 is YYREEE (reference sequence). V was trimmed by 1 base and J by 5 bases, leaving 9 bases between them. In the original workflow: Reference gene primer amplification yielded estimated nucleated cell counts. This table comes from immunoSEQ multiplex PCR, and its TCRdb copy is limited to in-frame clones, with some not included. D and trimming were read from the DNA, whereas the V and J calls and clone size are those reported in that table. The sample carries some 150,000 clones, about 85% recorded once. Sample: peripheral blood. The V call is TRBV5-4, the J call TRBJ2-5; possibly TRBD1 for D (5 bases). The TCR originated in a human donor with acute or convalescent COVID-19. The donor label of this sample is uncertain. CDR3 in DNA: TGTGCCAGCAGCTTGCAGGGTTCCGAGACCCAGTACTTC. Protein product: CASSLQGSETQYF.